These 24 T cell receptor beta chains originate from one sample sequenced in a study of cytomegalovirus exposure and HLA in healthy donors. Only in-frame clones appear in the TCRdb table, and some are missing; sequencing was by immunoSEQ multiplex PCR. Of about 120,000 clones listed, roughly 89% are singletons. The sample taken for sequencing was PBMCs. Every receptor here comes from a woman under 30 in good health and CMV-seronegative.

This clone has a single count. The CDR3 is CATLTRQGAGNEQFF. CDR3 nucleotides: TGTGCCACCCTCACACGACAGGGGGCTGGGAATGAGCAGTTCTTC. The chain links TRBV6-5 to TRBJ2-1, with TRBD1 identical over 10 bases. V shed 10 bases and J 7 bases; nucleotides not matched to a gene: 13. CDR3 size: 15 residues. CDR1 and CDR2 from the germline V gene are MNHEY and SVGAGI.

This clone was seen just once. The chain uses TRBV7-9 and TRBJ1-1; tentatively, D is TRBD1 (6 bases). CDR3 length equals 16 residues. Germline V CDR1 and CDR2: SEHNR, FQNEAQ (reference sequence). Trimming stripped 2 bases from V and 3 bases from J, with 16 bases between. DNA of the CDR3: TGTGCCAGCAGCTTAAGTAGAGTGGGGGCTTACACTGAAGCTTTCTTT. Translated, it gives CASSLSRVGAYTEAFF. The full variable domain, completed using reference TRBV7-9 and TRBJ1-1, is DTGVSQNPRHKITKRGQNVTFRCDPISEHNRLYWYRQTLGQGPEFLTYFQNEAQLEKSRLLSDRFSAERPKGSFSTLEIQRTEQGDSAMYLCASSLSRVGAYTEAFFGQGTRLTVV.

The rearrangement uses TRBV29-1 and TRBJ2-1; 8 nucleotides align to TRBD1. V was clipped by 1 base and J by 4 bases; unmatched bases: 18. Germline V gene lookup returns CDR1 SQVTM and CDR2 ANQGSEA. The CDR3 is made up of 19 amino acids. CDR3 DNA sequence: TGCAGCGTTGAAGCCATGGCTGGCTCTGGACAGGGACTTTACAATGAGCAGTTCTTC. Amino acids: CSVEAMAGSGQGLYNEQFF.

The V and J genes are TRBV6-4 and TRBJ2-1, with 10 bases lining up with TRBD2. CDR1 is MRHNA and CDR2 is SNTAGT in the germline V gene. The CDR3 extends over 16 amino acids. The CDR3 is CGVSDSIAGGCHEQFF. The CDR3, as DNA: TGTGGGGTCAGTGACTCGATAGCGGGGGGTTGCCATGAGCAGTTCTTC.

In its sample, this clone was seen once. The chain is built from TRBV5-3 and TRBJ1-5, with D possibly TRBD1 on 6 matching bases. TRBV5-3 is an ORF, and what it does is uncertain. The CDR3 contains 16 residues. Deletions cut 2 bases from V and 3 bases from J, with 15 bases between. CDR3 sequence: CARSLPQGPSNQPQHF. Written as DNA, the CDR3 is TGTGCCAGAAGCTTACCCCAGGGGCCTTCCAATCAGCCCCAGCATTTT.

Only one count was recorded for this clone. This rearrangement joins TRBV28 to TRBJ2-3; a possible D gene is TRBD1 (6 bases). The germline V gene encodes CDR1 MDHEN and CDR2 SYDVKM. Trimming removed 7 bases from V and 2 bases from J, with 13 bases in between. This CDR3 is 14 amino acids long. As DNA, the CDR3 is TGTGCCAGCACCGAGGACAGCGCCACAGATACGCAGTATTTT. It encodes CASTEDSATDTQYF.

The chain joins TRBV11-2 to TRBJ2-3, with D possibly being TRBD2 (6 bases). V lost 5 bases to trimming and J lost 4 bases, with 7 bases between them. The CDR3 has 12 amino acids. The germline gives CDR1 SGHAT, CDR2 FQNNGV. The CDR3 coding sequence is TGTGCCAGCAGCCGACTAGCAGATACGCAGTATTTT. Translated: CASSRLADTQYF. The whole variable domain, remainder taken from reference TRBV11-2 and TRBJ2-3, is EAGVAQSPRYKIIEKRQSVAFWCNPISGHATLYWYQQILGQGPKLLIQFQNNGVVDDSQLPKDRFSAERLKGVDSTLKIQPAKLEDSAVYLCASSRLADTQYFGPGTRLTVL.

This clone has only one observation. This chain links TRBV6-6 with TRBJ1-4; possible D gene TRBD1, 5 bases. V lost 3 bases and J 3 bases, leaving 11 bases between the germline ends. The CDR3 is 15 residues long. Germline CDR1 MNHNY, CDR2 SVGAGI (reference sequence). In DNA, the CDR3 is TGTGCCAGCAGTTATTGGGGCGCCCCTAATGAAAAACTGTTTTTT. Its translation: CASSYWGAPNEKLFF.

V is TRBV29-1 and J is TRBJ2-3; a weak D match, TRBD2 (7 bases). This CDR3 is 14 amino acids long. The germline CDR1 and CDR2 sequences are SQVTM and ANQGSEA. V was trimmed by 7 bases and J by 4 bases, leaving 18 bases between them. The CDR3 DNA follows: TGCAGCGCAGTCACTCGGGGGGCTGCAGATACGCAGTATTTT. Amino acid sequence: CSAVTRGAADTQYF.

The chain carries TRBV19 and TRBJ2-7, with D perhaps TRBD1 (5 bases). The CDR3 extends over 14 amino acids. Germline lookup yields CDR1 LNHDA and CDR2 SQIVND (reference sequence). V lost 7 bases and J 10 bases, leaving 23 bases between the germline ends. CDR3 bases: TGTGCCAGTATCCCCTACCCCCTATCTGACAGCCAGTACTTC. Its translation is CASIPYPLSDSQYF.

The V call is TRBV7-9, the J call TRBJ2-7; D is ambiguous. The germline V gene has CDR1 SEHNR and CDR2 FQNEAQ (reference sequence). The CDR3 spans 14 residues. With 2 bases removed from V and 0 bases from J, the gap between germline ends came to 8 bases. In nucleotides, the CDR3 is TGTGCCAGCAGCTTACCTGGGGACTCCTACGAGCAGTACGTC. This encodes CASSLPGDSYEQYV.

This clone turned up a few times. The CDR3 protein is CASSEASGRPNEQFF. CDR3 coding DNA: TGTGCCAGCAGTGAAGCTAGCGGGAGGCCCAATGAGCAGTTCTTC. This sequence joins TRBV6-4 and TRBJ2-1, with 11 bases aligning to TRBD2. The CDR3 has 15 residues. The germline V gene encodes CDR1 MRHNA and CDR2 SNTAGT. J was trimmed by 6 bases and V by 3 bases; bases with no gene match: 4.

The chain is built from TRBV19 and TRBJ1-1; D not resolved. This CDR3 spans 14 amino acids. V dropped 3 bases and J dropped 1 base, with 9 bases sitting between them. CDR1 is LNHDA, CDR2 SQIVND, per germline (reference sequence). The CDR3 loop reads CASSIDSGNTEAFF. The CDR3 DNA follows: TGTGCCAGTAGTATCGATAGTGGGAACACTGAAGCTTTCTTT.

The chain couples TRBV29-1 to TRBJ2-1, with 10 positions matching TRBD2. J gave up 3 bases and V 7 bases, and 15 bases lay outside the gene matches. CDR3 size: 17 residues. CDR1 and CDR2 (germline): SQVTM, ANQGSEA. The CDR3 is CSAMGLAGERIYNEQFF. CDR3 coding DNA: TGCAGCGCTATGGGGCTAGCGGGAGAGCGAATCTACAATGAGCAGTTCTTC.

This chain joins TRBV27 and TRBJ2-1; TRBD2 matches at 10 bases. This CDR3 has 14 residues. The V and J ends lost 5 bases and 6 bases, in that order; junction bases with no gene match: 4. In germline, CDR1 is MNHEY, CDR2 SMNVEV (reference sequence). CDR3 in DNA: TGTGCCAGCAGTATAAGCGGGGGGGGCAATGAGCAGTTCTTC. Translation: CASSISGGGNEQFF.

The chain links TRBV5-6 to TRBJ2-5; TRBD2 matches at 8 bases. J lost 5 bases, V lost 4 bases, and 10 bases had no gene match. The germline CDR1 and CDR2 sequences are SGHDT and YYEEEE. CDR3 length: 15 residues. In DNA, the CDR3 is TGTGCCAGCAGCCCCGCGGAGCGGGGGTGGGAGACCCAGTACTTC. Translation: CASSPAERGWETQYF.

The chain links TRBV14 to TRBJ1-5, with D possibly TRBD1 on 5 matching bases. Deletions cut 0 bases from V and 0 bases from J, with 15 bases between. Per the germline V gene, CDR1 is SGHDN and CDR2 is FVKESK. The CDR3 covers 18 residues. CDR3 region: CASSQEQAGRCSNQPQHF. The CDR3 DNA is TGTGCCAGCAGCCAAGAACAGGCGGGGCGATGTAGCAATCAGCCCCAGCATTTT.

The J gene is TRBJ2-3, the V gene TRBV19; possible D gene TRBD1, 7 bases. This CDR3 is built from 15 residues. Trimming removed 6 bases at V and 4 bases at J, with 17 bases between. Germline CDR1 is LNHDA and CDR2 is SQIVND (reference sequence). CDR3 in amino acids: CASRIGRGRSDTQYF. For the CDR3, the DNA is TGTGCCAGTAGAATCGGCAGGGGGAGGTCAGATACGCAGTATTTT.

CDR3 sequence: CASSSGQGNSPLHF. The CDR3 DNA follows: TGTGCCAGCAGCTCAGGACAGGGGAATTCACCCCTCCACTTT. The chain is built from TRBV7-6 and TRBJ1-6, with 9 bases that match TRBD1. Germline-derived CDR1 and CDR2 are SGHVS and FNYEAQ. The CDR3 runs to 14 residues. V trimming: 4 bases; J trimming: 7 bases; junction bases outside the gene matches: 2.

The rearrangement joins TRBV19 to TRBJ1-5; possibly TRBD1 for D (6 bases). Germline V CDR1 and CDR2: LNHDA, SQIVND (reference sequence). The CDR3 length is 14 residues. V lost 1 base and J lost 4, with 8 bases in between. The CDR3 sequence is CASSIGQGNQPQHF. CDR3 bases: TGTGCCAGTAGTATAGGTCAGGGGAATCAGCCCCAGCATTTT.

The genes are TRBV2 and TRBJ2-5, with 7 bases that match TRBD2. The germline V gene encodes CDR1 SNHLY and CDR2 FYNNEI. This CDR3 is built from 13 residues. J was trimmed by 4 bases and V by 7 bases; bases with no gene match: 6. CDR3 coding DNA: TGTGCCAGCAACTCGGCGGGAGCAGAGACCCAGTACTTC. This translates into CASNSAGAETQYF.

The V gene is TRBV27, the J gene TRBJ2-7; 10 nucleotides agree with TRBD2. The CDR3 has 15 amino acids. V dropped 4 bases and J dropped 3; count of bases not matched to a gene: 6. In germline, CDR1 is MNHEY, CDR2 SMNVEV (reference sequence). CDR3 region: CASSSRTSGHYEQYF. CDR3 DNA sequence: TGTGCCAGCAGTTCACGGACTAGCGGACACTACGAGCAGTACTTC.

This rearrangement joins TRBV28 to TRBJ1-2; D gene unclear. V gave up 6 bases and J gave up 7 bases, with 9 bases separating them. CDR3 size: 11 residues. Germline V gene lookup returns CDR1 MDHEN and CDR2 SYDVKM. The CDR3 is CASSYLSGYTF. DNA of the CDR3: TGTGCCAGCAGCTACCTTTCTGGCTACACCTTC.

The CDR3 DNA reads TGTGCCAGCAGCCCTCGGGAGCTTGACGAGCAGTACTTC. Translating it yields CASSPRELDEQYF. The gene calls are TRBV28 and TRBJ2-7, with a weak D call TRBD2 (6 bases). Per germline, CDR1 MDHEN and CDR2 SYDVKM. V was clipped by 6 bases and J by 5 bases, with 14 bases between them. This CDR3 has 13 residues.